The entry below gives a single T cell receptor (beta chain) sequence along with its context. There is no known antigen for this receptor. No much larger clonotype is one base removed from it; base qualities were not supplied. Collaborating institutions collected whole blood in K2EDTA tubes following their own protocols. For TCRbeta analysis, collaborators shipped samples in one of three forms: frozen whole blood, isolated PBMCs, or DNA extracted from either of those sample types. Trimming accounts for 1 base at V and 1 base at J, while the number of junction bases matched to no gene is 6. The germline V gene yields KGHDR for CDR1 and SFDVKD for CDR2. The CDR3 goes from the cysteine to the phenylalanine over 17 residues. CDR3 DNA only is kept here, 51 bases in frame from base 1. The source of the sample is a study of blood T cell repertoires in COVID-19 (dated by TCRdb to the early 2020s). Background for the entire study: Samples from collaborators originated in the United States, Italy and Spain and spanned both the acute and convalescent phases of COVID-19. The prospective study material was composed of cDNA or gDNA derived from T cells, B-cell-depleted T cells, or PBMCs. Subjects who had been exposed to COVID-19, were actively infected with it, or had recovered from it provided the deeply sampled blood TCRbeta repertoires that made up the dataset. The repertoires were made available in a free public database intended to serve as a resource for research on the immune response to SARS-CoV-2. The samples were drawn from two sources: the first 160 participants of the ongoing ImmuneRACE study, and fewer than 1,500 subjects contributed by 6 global collaborators. A de-identified subject ID, COVID-19 status, age in years and sex were almost always included in the sample metadata. Where available, HLA class I and class II types were obtained from metadata supplied by the sample provider rather than from assay-based typing.

TCRbeta CDR3 regions were amplified from genomic DNA by means of the immunoSEQ Assay, a bias-controlled multiplex PCR. Per the original workflow: Within the assay, amplification of reference gene primers was used to estimate how many nucleated cells each sample contained. To quantify the absolute abundance of each unique TCRbeta CDR3 rearrangement, sequence reads were collapsed and filtered. Productive Simpson clonality was computed per sample as the square root of Simpson's diversity index over productive rearrangements. Held by TCRdb, this immuneACCESS table contains in-frame sequences only and omits some clones. Under half of the omission traces to an unresolved V gene where checked; the cause of the rest is unknown. The DNA gave D and trimming, while V, J and clone size come from that table. This sample has tens of thousands of clones in its table, and 90% of those were observed once. The leading ten clones occupy just under 8.5% of the sample.

General conclusions and limits of the study: How much clinical and demographic metadata was included differed by source and by participant, and the metadata was provided uncurated.

This sequence uses TRBV24-1 and TRBJ2-5, with 9 bases in between that match TRBD1. Sequencing was performed on peripheral blood. The source of this sequence is a woman in her 40s with active COVID-19. The nucleotide sequence reads TGTGCCACCAGTGATTTCTGGGACAGGGTTCCCCAAGAGACCCAGTACTTC. This encodes CATSDFWDRVPQETQYF.